Shown below are 26 T cell receptor beta chains from a single sample sequenced in a study of T cell responses to AZD1222 COVID-19 vaccine. Only in-frame clones appear in the TCRdb table, and some are missing; sequencing was by immunoSEQ multiplex PCR. The sample carries roughly 200,000 clones, around 88% recorded once. Sequenced material: peripheral blood, taken on day 0 of AZD1222 vaccination. The receptors originated from an adult in good health.

The genes are TRBV2 and TRBJ1-1, with D possibly matching TRBD1 (5 bases). The CDR3 has 15 residues. Trimming cost V 4 bases and J 2 bases, with 14 bases left between them. CDR1 is SNHLY, CDR2 FYNNEI, per germline. The CDR3 sequence: CASSVLAGGNTEAFF. Here the CDR3 DNA reads TGTGCCAGCAGTGTCCTCGCGGGGGGAAACACTGAAGCTTTCTTT.

The chain employs TRBV27 and TRBJ2-2; D possibly corresponds to TRBD2 (6 bases). The CDR3 contains 15 residues. Germline assignment: CDR1 MNHEY and CDR2 SMNVEV (reference sequence). Deletions cut 8 bases from V and 2 bases from J, with 15 bases between. As DNA, the CDR3 is TGTGCCAGCGGCTCACTGGGGGGTAACACCGGGGAGCTGTTTTTT. The encoded protein is CASGSLGGNTGELFF.

This rearrangement joins TRBV3-1 (or the pseudogene TRBV3-2) to TRBJ1-6, with D hard to call. V gave up 5 bases and J gave up 8 bases, with 13 bases separating them. Germline CDR1 is LGHDT and CDR2 is YNNKEL (reference sequence). The CDR3 consists of 14 residues. CDR3 in DNA: TGTGCCAGCAGCTCTGAGAGGGTGGATTCACCCCTCCACTTT. Protein: CASSSERVDSPLHF.

This sequence joins TRBV7-6 and TRBJ2-7; 10 nucleotides agree with TRBD1. The junction had 8 bases not matched to a gene; V was cut back by 1 base and J by 2 bases. This CDR3 region has 17 residues. The germline V gene encodes CDR1 SGHVS and CDR2 FNYEAQ. CDR3 residues: CASSLVSWGQGTYEQYF. The DNA for the CDR3 is TGTGCCAGCAGCTTAGTCTCATGGGGACAGGGGACCTACGAGCAGTACTTC.

The chain is built from TRBV5-1 and TRBJ1-1; D is possibly TRBD1 (5 bases). The germline V and J ends were trimmed by 7 bases and 3 bases, with 13 bases remaining between them. Germline CDR1 SGHRS, CDR2 YFSETQ. The CDR3 runs to 13 residues. The CDR3 loop reads CASAGQGDTEAFF. CDR3 bases: TGCGCCAGCGCCGGTCAGGGAGACACTGAAGCTTTCTTT.

The V and J genes are TRBV5-8 and TRBJ1-2; weak D call: TRBD1 (6 bases). This CDR3 has 14 amino acids. V lost 5 bases to trimming and J lost 6 bases, with 17 bases between them. Germline CDR1 reads SGHTS; CDR2 reads YDEGEE. The CDR3 coding sequence is TGTGCCAGCAGGCCACCGGGGGCCTGGGATGGCTACACCTTC. As protein: CASRPPGAWDGYTF.

The chain couples TRBV5-1 to TRBJ2-2, with D perhaps TRBD2 (5 bases). The CDR3 loop spans 14 amino acids. V was pared by 4 bases and J by 1 base, with 8 bases between. Germline CDR1 and CDR2: SGHRS and YFSETQ. The CDR3 loop is CASSTSGNTGELFF. The CDR3 region has the DNA TGCGCCAGCAGCACGAGCGGGAACACCGGGGAGCTGTTTTTT.

The rearrangement joins TRBV5-1 to TRBJ2-3; D call uncertain. The ends were cut back, 0 bases at V and 6 bases at J, with 5 bases in the middle. This CDR3 has 12 amino acids. In germline, CDR1 is SGHRS, CDR2 YFSETQ. The CDR3 here is CASSLAEDTQYF. In nucleotides, the CDR3 is TGCGCCAGCAGCTTGGCTGAGGATACGCAGTATTTT.

This chain connects TRBV6-5 to TRBJ1-1, with D maybe TRBD1 (5 bases). V shed 5 bases and J shed 0 bases, with 7 bases lying between them. The germline CDR1 and CDR2 sequences are MNHEY and SVGAGI. The CDR3 length is 13 residues. In nucleotides, the CDR3 is TGTGCCAGCAGTCAGACAGTGAACACTGAAGCTTTCTTT. Protein sequence: CASSQTVNTEAFF.

This clone was observed once. The CDR3 protein is CASSPGFDQPQHF. The CDR3 bases are TGTGCCAGCAGCCCAGGGTTCGATCAGCCCCAGCATTTT. The chain recombines TRBV5-4 with TRBJ1-5, with D perhaps TRBD1 (5 bases). V was clipped by 4 bases and J by 5 bases, with 10 bases between them. The CDR3 runs 13 residues. Germline V gene sequence: CDR1 SGHNT, CDR2 YYREEE (reference sequence).

The rearrangement links TRBV4-1 to TRBJ1-2; TRBD1 is a possible D gene (5 bases). Trimming stripped 0 bases from V and 10 bases from J, with 24 bases between. In germline, CDR1 is MGHRA, CDR2 YSYEKL. This CDR3 has 17 amino acids. In nucleotides, the CDR3 is TGCGCCAGCAGCCAAGATCCGGGCAAGGGGCGGAGCGGGATCTACACCTTC. It codes for CASSQDPGKGRSGIYTF.

The CDR3 reads CATSAATVNEAPLHF. The CDR3 coding sequence is TGTGCCACCAGTGCCGCGACAGTGAACGAGGCACCCCTCCACTTT. The chain recombines TRBV24-1 with TRBJ1-6; the D gene is possibly TRBD1 (5 bases). Germline V gives CDR1 KGHDR, CDR2 SFDVKD. CDR3 size: 15 residues. With 5 bases removed from V and 11 bases from J, the gap between germline ends came to 18 bases.

V and J are TRBV5-6 and TRBJ1-2, with 7 bases identical to TRBD1. This CDR3 has 15 residues. J gave up 4 bases and V 2 bases, and 8 bases lay outside the gene matches. Germline CDR1 reads SGHDT; CDR2 reads YYEEEE. The CDR3 region is CASSFGTAVLYGYTF. The CDR3 DNA sequence: TGTGCCAGCAGCTTCGGGACAGCCGTACTCTATGGCTACACCTTC.

CDR3 nucleotide sequence: TGTGCCAGCAGTTACCGCCGGTTGAACACTGAAGCTTTCTTT. Protein sequence: CASSYRRLNTEAFF. The gene calls are TRBV6-5 and TRBJ1-1; D ambiguous. This CDR3 spans 14 amino acids. In germline, CDR1 is MNHEY, CDR2 SVGAGI. Between the trimmed V and J ends, which lost 2 bases and 0 bases, there was a span of 7 bases.

V and J are TRBV30 and TRBJ1-5; 9 nucleotides match TRBD1. V gave up 0 bases and J gave up 6 bases; unmatched junction bases: 6. The CDR3 contains 15 residues. Germline V CDR1 and CDR2: GTSNPN, SVGIG (reference sequence). The CDR3 nucleotides read TGTGCCTGGAGTGTATCGGGACAGGGTCTTCAGCCCCAGCATTTT. Its protein product is CAWSVSGQGLQPQHF.

To note about this clone: The same CDR3 arises from other DNA sequences in this sample as well. This chain links TRBV7-9 with TRBJ2-7; no firm D call. Trimming took 7 bases from V and 0 from J, leaving 4 bases between them. This CDR3 is 11 amino acids long. The germline gives CDR1 SEHNR, CDR2 FQNEAQ (reference sequence). The CDR3, as DNA: TGTGCCAGCACCGGCTCCTACGAGCAGTACTTC. Translation gives CASTGSYEQYF. The variable domain in full, with the rest retrieved from reference TRBV7-9 and TRBJ2-7, is DTGVSQNPRHKITKRGQNVTFRCDPISEHNRLYWYRQTLGQGPEFLTYFQNEAQLEKSRLLSDRFSAERPKGSFSTLEIQRTEQGDSAMYLCASTGSYEQYFGPGTRLTVT.

This clone was counted only a few times. The chain carries TRBV4-2 and TRBJ2-3, with D unresolved. Per germline, CDR1 LGHNA and CDR2 YNFKEQ. The CDR3 extends over 13 amino acids. V was clipped by 0 bases and J by 6 bases, with 7 bases between them. The chain's CDR3 is CASSQDYADTQYF. CDR3 nucleotide sequence: TGTGCCAGCAGCCAAGACTACGCGGATACGCAGTATTTT.

This sequence joins TRBV9 and TRBJ2-5; no firm D call. Per germline, CDR1 SGDLS and CDR2 YYNGEE. The germline V and J ends were trimmed by 1 base and 5 bases, with 15 bases remaining between them. This CDR3 spans 15 amino acids. The CDR3 coding sequence is TGTGCCAGCAGCGTAATACCGACACAAGGGGAGACCCAGTACTTC. As protein: CASSVIPTQGETQYF. Full variable domain (remainder filled in from reference TRBV9 and TRBJ2-5): DSGVTQTPKHLITATGQRVTLRCSPRSGDLSVYWYQQSLDQGLQFLIQYYNGEERAKGNILERFSAQQFPDLHSELNLSSLELGDSALYFCASSVIPTQGETQYFGPGTRLLVL.

This rearrangement joins TRBV7-8 to TRBJ2-2, with 12 bases that match TRBD2. Looked up from germline, CDR1 is SGHVS and CDR2 is FQNEAQ. V shed 3 bases, J shed 1 base, and the junction held 3 bases outside the gene matches. The CDR3 is 17 amino acids. CDR3 in DNA: TGTGCCAGCAGCTTCGGACTAGCGGGGTGGAACACCGGGGAGCTGTTTTTT. This gives the protein CASSFGLAGWNTGELFF.

The chain is built from TRBV2 and TRBJ2-3; D may be TRBD1 (5 bases). Trimming removed 6 bases at V and 0 bases at J, with 10 bases between. CDR3 length: 14 amino acids. Germline loops: CDR1 SNHLY, CDR2 FYNNEI. CDR3 sequence (DNA): TGTGCCAGCAGGACAGAGACTAGCACAGATACGCAGTATTTT. Amino acids: CASRTETSTDTQYF.

This clone came up a few times. V and J are TRBV19 and TRBJ2-7, with 11 bases lining up with TRBD1. Germline loops: CDR1 LNHDA, CDR2 SQIVND (reference sequence). Losses at the gene ends were 6 bases for V and 2 bases for J; bases not matched to a gene: 3. The CDR3 spans 14 residues. The CDR3 nucleotides are TGTGCCAGTAGCCGGACAGGGGGCCCCTACGAGCAGTACTTC. Protein sequence: CASSRTGGPYEQYF.

V and J are TRBV11-2 and TRBJ2-3; D remains ambiguous. There are 17 residues in the CDR3. CDR1 and CDR2 (germline): SGHAT, FQNNGV. The V end lost 7 bases, the J end lost 2 bases, and 22 bases lay between the germline ends. CDR3: CASTPRAVGLNTDTQYF. In nucleotides, the CDR3 is TGTGCCAGCACCCCCCGGGCAGTGGGGTTAAACACAGATACGCAGTATTTT.

The gene calls are TRBV27 and TRBJ2-7; maybe TRBD1 (5 bases). Per the germline V gene, CDR1 is MNHEY and CDR2 is SMNVEV (reference sequence). The V gene lost 0 bases and the J gene lost 2 bases, with 14 bases spanning the gap. This CDR3 has 16 residues. CDR3 in DNA: TGTGCCAGCAGTTTATCGCTCAGGGCCTTTACCTACGAGCAGTACTTC. It translates to CASSLSLRAFTYEQYF.

The chain couples TRBV5-1 to TRBJ2-4; 10 bases agree with TRBD1. From germline, CDR1 is SGHRS and CDR2 YFSETQ. Losses at the gene ends were 3 bases for V and 10 bases for J; bases not matched to a gene: 7. This CDR3 is 14 amino acids long. This chain's CDR3 is CASSSDPGQGIQYF. CDR3 bases: TGCGCCAGCAGCTCTGACCCGGGACAGGGGATTCAGTACTTC.

J is TRBJ1-2 and V is TRBV3-1 (or the pseudogene TRBV3-2), with D perhaps TRBD1 (5 bases). The length of the CDR3 is 14 residues. CDR1 is LGHDT and CDR2 is YNNKEL in the germline V gene (reference sequence). Between the trimmed V and J ends, which lost 4 bases and 4 bases, there was a span of 13 bases. The CDR3 sequence is CASSLGNRRYGYTF. In DNA, the CDR3 is TGTGCCAGCAGCCTTGGGAACAGGCGCTATGGCTACACCTTC.

This chain links TRBV11-1 with TRBJ2-1; a weak D match, TRBD2 (7 bases). The CDR3 contains 15 residues. V dropped 1 base and J dropped 4 bases, with 11 bases sitting between them. The germline V gene has CDR1 SGHAT and CDR2 FQDESV (reference sequence). The CDR3 bases are TGTGCCAGCAGCTTAGGCGGGGGCGGTTACAATGAGCAGTTCTTC. This gives the protein CASSLGGGGYNEQFF.